The present entry profiles one T cell receptor beta chain with its context. Antigen specificity is unknown. The sample comes from a study of cytomegalovirus exposure and HLA in healthy donors. For the study at large: Across 350 to 400 genotyped donors, roughly 80% landed in the Caucasian-associated ancestry cluster.

Germline CDR1 reads SGHTA; CDR2 reads FQGNSA. V was pared by 4 bases and J by 3 bases, with 22 bases between. The CDR3 consists of 19 residues. With 60 Vbeta and 13 Jbeta primers, the PCR was carried out. Profiled with immunoSEQ multiplex PCR; TCRdb holds only in-frame clones, not every one. The sample lists 130,000 to 150,000 clones, about 80% occurring once. Whole-study findings and limits: When a later analysis was performed, an Asian-associated ancestry cluster reportedly had fewer N-insertions than the roughly 640-donor mean. Further analysis, carried out later, found HLA-associated TCR beta chains more clonally expanded than equally common other chains. 87-base-pair reads could not separate some V segments, including TRBV6-2 and TRBV6-3.

The receptor was derived from a man aged 40-49 years in good health and CMV-seropositive. The chain joins TRBV7-2 to TRBJ2-6; D may be TRBD1 (6 bases). The sequenced material came from PBMCs. The chain's CDR3 is CASSSIHPQTGFGANVLTF. The CDR3 DNA sequence: TGTGCCAGCAGCTCGATCCATCCCCAGACAGGATTTGGGGCCAACGTCCTGACTTTC.